This T cell receptor beta chain emerged from a study of T cell responses to AZD1222 COVID-19 vaccine. Germline V gene data show CDR1 as LNHDA and CDR2 as SQIVND (reference sequence). Trimming at V came to 4 bases and at J to 4 bases, leaving 6 bases not matched to a gene. This CDR3 comprises 14 residues. Clones were read by immunoSEQ multiplex PCR, and TCRdb kept only the in-frame ones, dropping some. The sample yields over 55,000 clones, 80% to 90% seen once. This sequence was found in an adult who received the AZD1222 COVID-19 vaccine. This chain connects TRBV19 to TRBJ1-2; 7 bases are a match to TRBD1. The sample was peripheral blood, taken 28 days after the second AZD1222 dose. CDR3 sequence reads: CASSSHRDSYGYTF. In DNA, the CDR3 is TGTGCCAGTAGTAGCCACCGGGACAGCTATGGCTACACCTTC.